This T cell receptor beta chain derives from a study of blood T cell repertoires in COVID-19. Study-level background: The samples span acute and convalescent COVID-19 from the United States, Italy and Spain. From T cells, B-cell-depleted T cells, or PBMCs came the material, which was cDNA or gDNA.

The CDR3 covers 15 residues. Trimming left V 0 bases short and J 5 bases short, with 10 bases between. The germline V gene encodes CDR1 MNHEY and CDR2 SVGAGI. Source study methods: Quantification of nucleated cells was approximated via reference gene primer amplification. Assay: immunoSEQ multiplex PCR; the TCRdb copy retains only in-frame clones and omits some. V and J calls and clone size come straight from that table; D and trimming were deduced from the DNA. The data contain about 180,000 clones, 86% of them seen just once; the ten biggest clones take up under 9.5%. Specimen: peripheral blood. The chain is built from TRBV6-5 and TRBJ1-4; D unresolved. The TCR originated in a man in his forties or fifties with active or convalescent COVID-19. The CDR3 is CASSYSRPGNEKLFF. The CDR3 nucleotides are TGTGCCAGCAGTTACTCGAGGCCGGGAAATGAAAAACTGTTTTTT.